This is a list of T cell receptor beta chains from one sample in a study of blood T cells in healthy people across ages. Each CDR3 protein is one row after TCRdb ran MiXCR on the 5' RACE reads. The table includes 1.5 million to 1.9 million distinct CDR3 sequences, roughly 43% detected once. The sequencing sample was made of blood. These receptors all come from a woman aged 18 to 35 in good health. Each CDR3 is given with its conserved first and last residue. D genes are given only for firm matches. Clone sizes are given selectively: once, few, many, or a class where the clone is expanded.

>.|TRBD2|TRBV3-1|TRBJ2-1|15
TGTGCCAGCAGCCGAGCACTAGCGGGCCTCAATGAGCAGTTCTTC
CASSRALAGLNEQFF
>few|.|TRBV27|TRBJ1-2|13
TGTGCCAGCAGGTACAGGGAGCCCTATGGCTACACCTTC
CASRYREPYGYTF
>few|.|TRBV12-5|TRBJ1-1|10
TGTGCTAGTGGTTTGACTGAAGCTTTCTTT
CASGLTEAFF
>.|TRBD2|TRBV30|TRBJ2-7|14
TGTGCCTGGAGTGGACTAGCGGGAGCCTCCGAGCAGTACTTC
CAWSGLAGASEQYF
>.|TRBD1|TRBV29-1|TRBJ2-3|13
TGCAGCGTTGAAGATGGGACAGCCGATACGCAGTATTTT
CSVEDGTADTQYF
>many|.|TRBV29-1|TRBJ2-3|12
TGCAGCGCAACCATTACGGTAGATACGCAGTATTTT
CSATITVDTQYF
>many|.|TRBV12-3/TRBV12-4|TRBJ2-7|13
TGTGCCAGCAGTACCGGACAGTACTACGAGCAGTACTTC
CASSTGQYYEQYF
>.|.|TRBV11-2|TRBJ1-2|15
TGTGCCAGCAGCTTAGATCGGACAGAAGTCTATGGCTACACCTTC
CASSLDRTEVYGYTF
>few|TRBD2|TRBV7-2|TRBJ2-3|15
TGTGCCAGCAGCCAGGGACTAGCGGGGGGGAGGGGGCAGTATTTT
CASSQGLAGGRGQYF
>.|.|TRBV9|TRBJ2-7|16
TGTGCCAGCAGCGCAGCCCCTCGGGACAACTCCTACGAGCAGTACTTC
CASSAAPRDNSYEQYF
>.|TRBD2|TRBV20-1|TRBJ2-1|15
TGCAGTGCTAGATCAACTAGCGGGATTAACAATGAGCAGTTCTTC
CSARSTSGINNEQFF
>.|.|TRBV28|TRBJ1-2|12
TGCGCCAGCAGTTGGCGATACTATGGCTACACCTTC
CASSWRYYGYTF
>few|.|TRBV25-1|TRBJ2-7|14
TGTGCCAGCTCTACACGAGACAGTCCCTACGAGCAGTACTTC
CASSTRDSPYEQYF
>.|TRBD2|TRBV5-6|TRBJ2-6|16
TGTACCAGCAGCTTGGCAGGGAGGGGCGGGGCCAACGTCCTGACTTTC
CTSSLAGRGGANVLTF
>few|.|TRBV5-5|TRBJ1-5|15
TGTGCCAGCAGCTTGGAGTGGCGGAGCAATCAGCCCCAGCATTTT
CASSLEWRSNQPQHF
>.|.|TRBV6-5|TRBJ2-2|13
TGTGCCAGCAGTCGTCAGTACACCGGGGAGCTGTTTTTT
CASSRQYTGELFF
>.|.|TRBV11-2|TRBJ2-2|14
TGTGCCAGCAGCGACCTCGGGGTGACCGGGGAGCTGTTTTTT
CASSDLGVTGELFF
>.|TRBD1|TRBV6-5|TRBJ2-2|14
TGTGCCAGCAGCTTAAGACAGGGGTCCGGGGAGCTGTTTTTT
CASSLRQGSGELFF
>.|TRBD2|TRBV29-1|TRBJ2-4|12
TGCAGCGTTGCTAGCGGGGGTTACATTCAGTACTTC
CSVASGGYIQYF
>few|.|TRBV7-2|TRBJ2-7|11
TGTGCCAGCAGCCCCGCGGTCGAGCAGTACTTC
CASSPAVEQYF
>.|.|TRBV11-2|TRBJ1-1|17
TGTGCCAGCAGCTTAGCCCCTCGCGGGGGGCCTAGCACTGAAGCTTTCTTT
CASSLAPRGGPSTEAFF
>.|.|TRBV27|TRBJ1-2|15
TGTGCCAGCAGTTTATTGGGGGCACCCCTGGGTGGCTACACCTTC
CASSLLGAPLGGYTF
>few|.|TRBV25-1|TRBJ2-5|13
TGTGCCAGCAGTGATGGGGCGGTTGAGACCCAGTACTTC
CASSDGAVETQYF
>.|.|TRBV6-5|TRBJ1-4|14
TGTGCCAGCAGCAAGACATTGCCTAATGAAAAACTGTTTTTT
CASSKTLPNEKLFF
>.|.|TRBV11-3|TRBJ2-1|14
TGTGCCAGCAGCTCAGACAGCCTAGGCAATGAGCAGTTCTTC
CASSSDSLGNEQFF
>.|.|TRBV5-1|TRBJ2-5|14
TGCGCCAGCAGCTTGGTGGCAGGCCATGAGACCCAGTACTTC
CASSLVAGHETQYF
>many|.|TRBV7-2|TRBJ2-7|14
TGTGCCAGCAGCTTATACGCGGTGACCTACGAGCAGTACTTC
CASSLYAVTYEQYF
>.|TRBD2|TRBV7-3|TRBJ2-1|16
TGTGCCAGCAGCTTAGGCTACCTAGCGGGATACAATGAGCAGTTCTTC
CASSLGYLAGYNEQFF
>.|.|TRBV7-2|TRBJ1-1|13
TGTGCCAGCAGCCGCCCTCAGAACACTGAAGCTTTCTTT
CASSRPQNTEAFF
>.|TRBD1|TRBV10-3|TRBJ2-7|13
TGTGCCATCAATATGGGACAGAGCTACGAGCAGTACTTC
CAINMGQSYEQYF
>.|.|TRBV10-1|TRBJ2-7|14
TGCGCCAGCAGTGAGTCGGACAGAGCCTGCGAGCAGTACTTC
CASSESDRACEQYF
>.|TRBD1|TRBV5-1|TRBJ1-6|17
TGCGCCAGCAGCTTGGAGGGACAGGACTCCTATAATTCACCCCTCCACTTT
CASSLEGQDSYNSPLHF
>few|.|TRBV19|TRBJ1-5|14
TGTGCCAGTAGTATTGGGGGAGACAATCAGCCCCAGCATTTT
CASSIGGDNQPQHF
>.|.|TRBV3-1|TRBJ1-2|14
TGTGCCAGCAGCCCTGGACCAGGGCCTTATGGCTACACCTTC
CASSPGPGPYGYTF
>.|TRBD1|TRBV12-3/TRBV12-4|TRBJ1-1|16
TGTGCCAGCAGGGGGGGGACAGGGGGAATGAACACTGAAGCTTTCTTT
CASRGGTGGMNTEAFF
>few|.|TRBV12-3/TRBV12-4|TRBJ2-6|14
TGTGCCATCTCGCGACGGGGTGGGGCCAACGTCCTGACTTTC
CAISRRGGANVLTF
>.|.|TRBV30|TRBJ1-5|13
TGTGCCGGTGCAACAGGGTTCAATCAGCCCCAGCATTTT
CAGATGFNQPQHF
>few|.|TRBV20-1|TRBJ2-1|15
TGCAGTGCTTTCCGCGATTCGAATCCCTACAATGAGCAGTTCTTC
CSAFRDSNPYNEQFF
>.|.|TRBV6-2/TRBV6-3|TRBJ2-6|14
TGTGCCAGCAGACCCTTCTCTGGGGCCAACGTCCTGACTTTC
CASRPFSGANVLTF
>.|.|TRBV10-3|TRBJ2-3|12
TGTGCCATCGGGGAGGCTTCAGATACGCAGTATTTT
CAIGEASDTQYF
>.|.|TRBV7-9|TRBJ1-4|15
TGTGCCAGCAGTTATGGACAGTCTAAGAATGAAAAACTGTTTTTT
CASSYGQSKNEKLFF
>.|.|TRBV12-3/TRBV12-4|TRBJ1-2|13
TGTGCCAGCAGTTTAGACAGGGTATGTGGCTACACCTTC
CASSLDRVCGYTF
>.|.|TRBV9|TRBJ2-7|16
TGTGCCAGCAGCCTCTATTCCGCTAGCGCCTCCTACGAGCAGTACTTC
CASSLYSASASYEQYF
>.|.|TRBV18|TRBJ2-2|16
TGTGCCAGCTCACCTCCGGGGTTACCCCACACCGGGGAGCTGTTTTTT
CASSPPGLPHTGELFF
>few|.|TRBV4-3|TRBJ2-7|14
TGCGCCAGCAGCCCAGGGGTGGGATTCTACGAGCAGTACTTC
CASSPGVGFYEQYF
>.|.|TRBV5-1|TRBJ2-3|15
TGCGCCAGCAGCTTGACCAGCGCCGGCCTGGATACGCAGTATTTT
CASSLTSAGLDTQYF
>.|.|TRBV12-3/TRBV12-4|TRBJ1-1|13
TGTGCCAGCGGACGCATGAGGAACACTGAAGCTTTCTTT
CASGRMRNTEAFF
>.|TRBD2|TRBV27|TRBJ2-4|17
TGTGCCAGCTCAACCTCGGGACTAGCGGGAGCCAAAAACATTCAGTACTTC
CASSTSGLAGAKNIQYF
>.|.|TRBV14|TRBJ2-1|13
TGTGCCAGCAGCCAAGAGGGAGAAAATGAGCAGTTCTTC
CASSQEGENEQFF
>few|.|TRBV24-1|TRBJ1-5|15
TGTGCCACCAGTGAACGGGGAAAGGGCAATCAGCCCCAGCATTTT
CATSERGKGNQPQHF
>once|.|TRBV20-1|TRBJ2-2|13
TGCAGTGCTAGAGGATGGGGCACCGCGGAGCTGTTTTTT
CSARGWGTAELFF
>.|.|TRBV4-3|TRBJ1-2|15
TGCGCCAGCAGCCAGAGCAACGGCGGGATTTATGGCTACACCTTC
CASSQSNGGIYGYTF
>.|.|TRBV9|TRBJ2-3|16
TGTGCCAGCAGCGTTCTCGGAGGGAGCATCGCAGATACGCAGTATTTT
CASSVLGGSIADTQYF
>.|.|TRBV25-1|TRBJ1-4|15
TGTGCCAGCAGTAACTCTGGGGGTAAGAATGAAAAACTGTTTTTT
CASSNSGGKNEKLFF
>.|.|TRBV7-9|TRBJ2-7|14
TGTGCCAGCAGCTTAGAGGGTTGGGAGAATGAGCAGTACTTC
CASSLEGWENEQYF
>.|TRBD1|TRBV13|TRBJ2-7|15
TGTGCCAGCAGCGGTACGGGACAGAGCTCCTACGAGCAGTACTTC
CASSGTGQSSYEQYF
>.|.|TRBV21-1|TRBJ1-1|16
TGTGCCAGCAGCAACAGGGGGCAGTCCCCGAACACTGAGGCTTTCTTT
CASSNRGQSPNTEAFF
>few|TRBD1|TRBV12-3/TRBV12-4|TRBJ2-2|14
TGTGCCAGCAGCACGGGACAGGGAGGCGGGGAGCTGTTTTTT
CASSTGQGGGELFF
>few|.|TRBV20-1|TRBJ2-1|16
TGCAGTGCTAGAGATAGGGTCAGATCTTTCTACAATGAGCAGTTCTTC
CSARDRVRSFYNEQFF